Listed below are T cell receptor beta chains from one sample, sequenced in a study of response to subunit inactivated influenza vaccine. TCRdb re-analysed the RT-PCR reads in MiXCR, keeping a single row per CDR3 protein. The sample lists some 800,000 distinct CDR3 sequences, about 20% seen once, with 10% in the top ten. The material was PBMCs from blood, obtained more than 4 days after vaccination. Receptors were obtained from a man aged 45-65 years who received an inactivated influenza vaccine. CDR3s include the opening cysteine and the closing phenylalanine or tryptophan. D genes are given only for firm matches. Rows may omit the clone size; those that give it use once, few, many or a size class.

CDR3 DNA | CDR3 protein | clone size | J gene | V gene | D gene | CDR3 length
TGCAGTGCTCTCCGGGACAATAAAGCTTTCTTT | CSALRDNKAFF | . | TRBJ1-1 | TRBV20-1 | . | 11
TGCAGTGCTAGAGATGGTGGCGGGAGCTCCTACGAGCAGTACTTC | CSARDGGGSSYEQYF | many | TRBJ2-7 | TRBV20-1 | TRBD2 | 15
TGTGCCAGCAGTGAAGCGCTCGACAGGGCGAACACTGAAGCTTTCTTT | CASSEALDRANTEAFF | few | TRBJ1-1 | TRBV2 | TRBD1 | 16
TGTGCCAGCAGCCATTTGGGGGATGAGCAGTTCTTC | CASSHLGDEQFF | . | TRBJ2-1 | TRBV3-1 | . | 12
TGTGCCAGCAGATTACAGGGAGGAGGCAATCAGCCCCAGCATTTT | CASRLQGGGNQPQHF | . | TRBJ1-5 | TRBV6-5 | . | 15
TGTGCCAGCAGCTCCTCCTGGATCACAGATACGCAGTATTTT | CASSSSWITDTQYF | few | TRBJ2-3 | TRBV5-5 | . | 14
TGTGCCATCAGTGATTTTGGGGGAAGCTACGAGCAGTACTTC | CAISDFGGSYEQYF | once | TRBJ2-7 | TRBV10-3 | . | 14
TGCAGTGCTAGAGGGGGTGAAGGAGAGAATCAGCCCCAGCATTTT | CSARGGEGENQPQHF | . | TRBJ1-5 | TRBV20-1 | . | 15
TGTGCCAGCAGCCATGAAGATTCACCCCTCCACTTT | CASSHEDSPLHF | . | TRBJ1-6 | TRBV7-6 | . | 12
TGTGCCAGCAGCATGATGGGGACCCAGTACTTC | CASSMMGTQYF | few | TRBJ2-5 | TRBV11-2 | . | 11
TGCAGTGCTAGAGGTTACCAGGGGTTGAACACTGAAGCTTTCTTT | CSARGYQGLNTEAFF | few | TRBJ1-1 | TRBV20-1 | . | 15
TGCAGTACTCTGGCTAGCGGAAGGACGGAGCAGTTCTTC | CSTLASGRTEQFF | few | TRBJ2-1 | TRBV20-1 | TRBD2 | 13
TGTGCCAGCAGCGGGACAGCCCGCGATACGCAGTATTTT | CASSGTARDTQYF | . | TRBJ2-3 | TRBV5-5 | TRBD1 | 13
TGCGCCAGCAGCAGGACTCTCACTGACAGGCGTTCCTACGAGCAGTACTTC | CASSRTLTDRRSYEQYF | . | TRBJ2-7 | TRBV5-1 | . | 17
TGTGCCAGCAGCTTGCGCGTCTTCTCTGGGGCCAACGTCCTGACTTTC | CASSLRVFSGANVLTF | . | TRBJ2-6 | TRBV5-5 | . | 16
TGTGCCAGCAGCCAAGGTACGGCGGGGGGGTTCAGCACCCAGTACTTC | CASSQGTAGGFSTQYF | . | TRBJ2-4 | TRBV4-2 | TRBD2 | 16
TGCAGTGCTAGACGCAGGGTGGCTAATGAAAAACTGTTTTTT | CSARRRVANEKLFF | . | TRBJ1-4 | TRBV20-1 | . | 14
TGCGCCAGCAGCCAAGGGACGAGGGGGAATGAGCAGTTCTTC | CASSQGTRGNEQFF | . | TRBJ2-1 | TRBV4-3 | . | 14
TGTGCCAGCATAGACAGGGGGCTCACAGATACGCAGTATTTT | CASIDRGLTDTQYF | few | TRBJ2-3 | TRBV12-3/TRBV12-4 | TRBD1 | 14
TGTGCCAGCAAGAGCGGGGGAGAGCAGTATTTT | CASKSGGEQYF | few | TRBJ2-3 | TRBV25-1 | TRBD2 | 11
TGTGCCAGCAGTCAATTCCGACTAGCGAGTAATGAGCAGTTCTTC | CASSQFRLASNEQFF | few | TRBJ2-1 | TRBV6-2/TRBV6-3 | TRBD2 | 15
TGCGCCAGCAGCTTAGGACACGTTGCCTACGAGCAGTACTTC | CASSLGHVAYEQYF | . | TRBJ2-7 | TRBV5-1 | . | 14
TGTGCCAGCAGGGAGGGCCCGTACAATGAGCAGTTCTTC | CASREGPYNEQFF | many | TRBJ2-1 | TRBV12-3/TRBV12-4 | . | 13